The T cell receptor (beta chain) under discussion was sequenced for a study of beta chain features in type 1 diabetes. Study results and caveats: Moderate yet significant TCRB CDR3 shortening was seen in Type 1 diabetes patients in all four CD4+ subsets.

The CDR3 spans 12 residues. Trimming pared 0 bases from V and 7 bases from J, leaving 3 bases between. Germline CDR1 reads SGHTA; CDR2 reads FQGNSA. Expressed TCRB transcripts were sequenced, since all the RNA that had been isolated was reverse transcribed. Sequencing was performed with immunoSEQ multiplex PCR; in TCRdb, only in-frame clones are kept and a portion is missing. The profile shows 600,000 to 700,000 clones, over 10% of them singletons. This clone was counted only a few times. Its matching antigen is unknown. The material sequenced was naive CD4+ T cells from blood. The V gene is TRBV7-2, the J gene TRBJ2-2; D gene ambiguous. The sequence came from a man between 18 and 29 years old with type 1 diabetes. CDR3 sequence reads: CASSLAVGELFF. CDR3 nucleotide sequence: TGTGCCAGCAGCTTAGCGGTCGGGGAGCTGTTTTTT.